A selection of T cell receptor beta chains follows, all from one sample in a study of cytomegalovirus exposure and HLA in healthy donors. Assay: immunoSEQ multiplex PCR; the TCRdb copy retains only in-frame clones and omits some. The sample records more than 300,000 clones, more than 80% being singletons. The sample was PBMCs. Source of these receptors: a woman aged 18-29 years in good health and CMV-seronegative. Each CDR3 is given with its conserved first and last residue. A D gene is named only where the DNA matches it firmly. Not every row has a clone size; where given, it reads once, few, many or a size class.

cdr3_nt: TGCGCCAGCAGGTTTGGCGGGACTGTGAATGAGCAGTTCTTC
cdr3_aa: CASRFGGTVNEQFF
v_call: TRBV5-1
j_call: TRBJ2-1
clone_size: NA
cdr3_length: 14
d_call: NA

cdr3_nt: TGTGCCAGCAGTTGGCCGAGCGGTAGCGGGAGGGGACACGAGCAGTACTTC
cdr3_aa: CASSWPSGSGRGHEQYF
v_call: TRBV28
j_call: TRBJ2-7
clone_size: NA
cdr3_length: 17
d_call: TRBD2

cdr3_nt: TGTGCCAGCAGCGTAGATGGGCAGGGGAGACAGCCCCAGCATTTT
cdr3_aa: CASSVDGQGRQPQHF
v_call: TRBV9
j_call: TRBJ1-5
clone_size: few
cdr3_length: 15
d_call: NA

cdr3_nt: TGTGCCAGCAGTTACCGGGAGTTAGTATACAATGAGCAGTTCTTC
cdr3_aa: CASSYRELVYNEQFF
v_call: TRBV6-5
j_call: TRBJ2-1
clone_size: NA
cdr3_length: 15
d_call: NA

cdr3_nt: TGCGCCAGCAGCCAAGTTTACAGGGCGGCGGAGGATGAAAAACTGTTTTTT
cdr3_aa: CASSQVYRAAEDEKLFF
v_call: TRBV4-1
j_call: TRBJ1-4
clone_size: NA
cdr3_length: 17
d_call: NA

cdr3_nt: TGTGCCACCAGCAGAGATTCCCAGGCGGGAGAAAAACTGTTTTTT
cdr3_aa: CATSRDSQAGEKLFF
v_call: TRBV15
j_call: TRBJ1-4
clone_size: NA
cdr3_length: 15
d_call: NA

cdr3_nt: TGTGCCAGCAGCTCCACTGGGACTAGCGGCCGTTCTGGGGCCAACGTCCTGACTTTC
cdr3_aa: CASSSTGTSGRSGANVLTF
v_call: TRBV7-9
j_call: TRBJ2-6
clone_size: NA
cdr3_length: 19
d_call: TRBD2

cdr3_nt: TGTGCCAGCAGCCAACTCATAAACTATGGCTACACCTTC
cdr3_aa: CASSQLINYGYTF
v_call: TRBV11-1
j_call: TRBJ1-2
clone_size: NA
cdr3_length: 13
d_call: NA

cdr3_nt: TGTGCCAGCAGTGCCGGACTAGCGGGAAGGGGGACCTACAATGAGCAGTTCTTC
cdr3_aa: CASSAGLAGRGTYNEQFF
v_call: TRBV6-1
j_call: TRBJ2-1
clone_size: NA
cdr3_length: 18
d_call: TRBD2

cdr3_nt: TGTGCCAGCAGCTTGGGAGCGGTAGCGGGGCTCTACGAGCAGTACTTC
cdr3_aa: CASSLGAVAGLYEQYF
v_call: TRBV5-6
j_call: TRBJ2-7
clone_size: NA
cdr3_length: 16
d_call: TRBD2

cdr3_nt: TGTGCCACCCAGGCCGATCCCTACGAGCAGTACTTC
cdr3_aa: CATQADPYEQYF
v_call: TRBV28
j_call: TRBJ2-7
clone_size: NA
cdr3_length: 12
d_call: NA

cdr3_nt: TGTGCCAGCAGTCCGACAGTCACTAATGAAAAACTGTTTTTT
cdr3_aa: CASSPTVTNEKLFF
v_call: TRBV6-5
j_call: TRBJ1-4
clone_size: NA
cdr3_length: 14
d_call: NA

cdr3_nt: TGCAGCGCTACCGTTCAGCCAGGTACAGATACGCAGTATTTT
cdr3_aa: CSATVQPGTDTQYF
v_call: TRBV29-1
j_call: TRBJ2-3
clone_size: NA
cdr3_length: 14
d_call: NA

cdr3_nt: TGTGCCAGCAGTTACGCCGGCCAGGGAGGGGAGCAGTACTTC
cdr3_aa: CASSYAGQGGEQYF
v_call: TRBV6-5
j_call: TRBJ2-7
clone_size: NA
cdr3_length: 14
d_call: TRBD2

cdr3_nt: TGTGCCAGCAGCCAAGGGCTAGCGGGAGGCTTGGATGAGCAGTTCTTC
cdr3_aa: CASSQGLAGGLDEQFF
v_call: TRBV14
j_call: TRBJ2-1
clone_size: NA
cdr3_length: 16
d_call: TRBD2

cdr3_nt: TGTGCCAGCAGCCCTGGGACAGGGAAGACCGGGGAGCTGTTTTTT
cdr3_aa: CASSPGTGKTGELFF
v_call: TRBV11-2
j_call: TRBJ2-2
clone_size: NA
cdr3_length: 15
d_call: TRBD1

cdr3_nt: TGTGCCAGCAGTTACACTAGCGGGAAGACAGATACGCAGTATTTT
cdr3_aa: CASSYTSGKTDTQYF
v_call: TRBV6-5
j_call: TRBJ2-3
clone_size: NA
cdr3_length: 15
d_call: TRBD2

cdr3_nt: TGCACCAGCAGCCAAAACAGGGGGGGCACTGAAGCTTTCTTT
cdr3_aa: CTSSQNRGGTEAFF
v_call: TRBV1
j_call: TRBJ1-1
clone_size: NA
cdr3_length: 14
d_call: NA

cdr3_nt: TGTGCCAGCAGTTCCCGGACAGGGAGGAGGATTGAAGCTTTCTTT
cdr3_aa: CASSSRTGRRIEAFF
v_call: TRBV27
j_call: TRBJ1-1
clone_size: NA
cdr3_length: 15
d_call: TRBD1

cdr3_nt: TGCGCCAGCAGCCAAGATCTACTAGCGGGAACCAATGAGCAGTTCTTC
cdr3_aa: CASSQDLLAGTNEQFF
v_call: TRBV4-3
j_call: TRBJ2-1
clone_size: NA
cdr3_length: 16
d_call: TRBD2

cdr3_nt: TGTGCCAGCTCACTGCTAGCGGGAGTCTCCTACAATGAGCAGTTCTTC
cdr3_aa: CASSLLAGVSYNEQFF
v_call: TRBV18
j_call: TRBJ2-1
clone_size: NA
cdr3_length: 16
d_call: TRBD2

cdr3_nt: TGCGCCAGCAGTCTGGCCCAAGACACTGAAGCTTTCTTT
cdr3_aa: CASSLAQDTEAFF
v_call: TRBV5-1
j_call: TRBJ1-1
clone_size: NA
cdr3_length: 13
d_call: NA

cdr3_nt: TGTGCCAGTAGTACACGGGACAGGCCTACAGATACGCAGTATTTT
cdr3_aa: CASSTRDRPTDTQYF
v_call: TRBV19
j_call: TRBJ2-3
clone_size: NA
cdr3_length: 15
d_call: TRBD1

cdr3_nt: TGTGCCAGCAGTTTACCTCCGGGACAGGGGGCTAGGGTTGGTGAGACCCAGTACTTC
cdr3_aa: CASSLPPGQGARVGETQYF
v_call: TRBV27
j_call: TRBJ2-5
clone_size: NA
cdr3_length: 19
d_call: TRBD1

cdr3_nt: TGTGCCAGCAGCCAACCAGTAATCACAGATACGCAGTATTTT
cdr3_aa: CASSQPVITDTQYF
v_call: TRBV4-2
j_call: TRBJ2-3
clone_size: NA
cdr3_length: 14
d_call: NA

cdr3_nt: TGCAGCGTTTCGGGGATTTACGAGCAGTACTTC
cdr3_aa: CSVSGIYEQYF
v_call: TRBV29-1
j_call: TRBJ2-7
clone_size: NA
cdr3_length: 11
d_call: NA

cdr3_nt: TGCGCCAGCAGCCAAGAGGCTCTCGGGGGCTACACCTTC
cdr3_aa: CASSQEALGGYTF
v_call: TRBV4-1
j_call: TRBJ1-2
clone_size: NA
cdr3_length: 13
d_call: NA

cdr3_nt: TGTGCCAGCAGTACCAGCGGGATCATCAAAGAGACCCAGTACTTC
cdr3_aa: CASSTSGIIKETQYF
v_call: TRBV28
j_call: TRBJ2-5
clone_size: NA
cdr3_length: 15
d_call: TRBD2

cdr3_nt: TGCGCCAGCCACTCAGGGTCTCGCGATGGCTACACCTTC
cdr3_aa: CASHSGSRDGYTF
v_call: TRBV5-1
j_call: TRBJ1-2
clone_size: NA
cdr3_length: 13
d_call: NA

cdr3_nt: TGTGCCAGCAGCGTCCGGACAGGGGGCGCGGAGACCCAGTACTTC
cdr3_aa: CASSVRTGGAETQYF
v_call: TRBV9
j_call: TRBJ2-5
clone_size: NA
cdr3_length: 15
d_call: TRBD1

cdr3_nt: TGTGCCAGCAGCTTCCCAGGCGGGAGGGACATTTCAGAGACCCAGTACTTC
cdr3_aa: CASSFPGGRDISETQYF
v_call: TRBV7-9
j_call: TRBJ2-5
clone_size: few
cdr3_length: 17
d_call: TRBD2

cdr3_nt: TGTGCCAGCAGCTCATTAGCGGCTAGCACAGATACGCAGTATTTT
cdr3_aa: CASSSLAASTDTQYF
v_call: TRBV7-8
j_call: TRBJ2-3
clone_size: once
cdr3_length: 15
d_call: NA

cdr3_nt: TGTGCCAGCAGCCTCGGACAGGGAGGCTATGGCTACACCTTC
cdr3_aa: CASSLGQGGYGYTF
v_call: TRBV7-9
j_call: TRBJ1-2
clone_size: NA
cdr3_length: 14
d_call: TRBD1

cdr3_nt: TGTGCCAGCAGCTCACAGGTGAACAATGAGCAGTTCTTC
cdr3_aa: CASSSQVNNEQFF
v_call: TRBV9
j_call: TRBJ2-1
clone_size: once
cdr3_length: 13
d_call: NA

cdr3_nt: TGTGCCAGCAGCTCGGGACTGTACACTGAAGCTTTCTTT
cdr3_aa: CASSSGLYTEAFF
v_call: TRBV7-3
j_call: TRBJ1-1
clone_size: NA
cdr3_length: 13
d_call: NA

cdr3_nt: TGTGCCAGCAGTTTGAGTGCGGCGGGGAGCCTTCGGGATACGCAGTATTTT
cdr3_aa: CASSLSAAGSLRDTQYF
v_call: TRBV28
j_call: TRBJ2-3
clone_size: once
cdr3_length: 17
d_call: NA

cdr3_nt: TGTGCCAGCAGATGGACAGGGGCCTACGAGCAGTACTTC
cdr3_aa: CASRWTGAYEQYF
v_call: TRBV6-1
j_call: TRBJ2-7
clone_size: NA
cdr3_length: 13
d_call: TRBD1

cdr3_nt: TGTGCCAGCAGCCCTTCAGAATACAATGAGCAGTTCTTC
cdr3_aa: CASSPSEYNEQFF
v_call: TRBV2
j_call: TRBJ2-1
clone_size: NA
cdr3_length: 13
d_call: NA

cdr3_nt: TGTGCCAGCAGCCCTGGGACAGTCCAAGAGACCCAGTACTTC
cdr3_aa: CASSPGTVQETQYF
v_call: TRBV7-9
j_call: TRBJ2-5
clone_size: NA
cdr3_length: 14
d_call: TRBD1

cdr3_nt: TGTGCCAGCAGCTCAGGGGGTAGCAATCAGCCCCAGCATTTT
cdr3_aa: CASSSGGSNQPQHF
v_call: TRBV7-9
j_call: TRBJ1-5
clone_size: NA
cdr3_length: 14
d_call: TRBD1

cdr3_nt: TGCAGCGCCAAGCGGGAGGGCCACAATGAGCAGTTCTTC
cdr3_aa: CSAKREGHNEQFF
v_call: TRBV29-1
j_call: TRBJ2-1
clone_size: NA
cdr3_length: 13
d_call: TRBD2

cdr3_nt: TGTGCCAGCAGTGGGACAGGGAACATCTACGAGCAGTACTTC
cdr3_aa: CASSGTGNIYEQYF
v_call: TRBV6-5
j_call: TRBJ2-7
clone_size: NA
cdr3_length: 14
d_call: TRBD1

cdr3_nt: TGCGCCAGCGAGCCGACGGGACTCCCTACGAACACCGGGGAGCTGTTTTTT
cdr3_aa: CASEPTGLPTNTGELFF
v_call: TRBV5-1
j_call: TRBJ2-2
clone_size: NA
cdr3_length: 17
d_call: NA

cdr3_nt: TGTGCCAGCAGCACGCGGACAGGGAAAGGCTACGAGCAGTACTTC
cdr3_aa: CASSTRTGKGYEQYF
v_call: TRBV7-2
j_call: TRBJ2-7
clone_size: NA
cdr3_length: 15
d_call: TRBD1

cdr3_nt: TGTGCCAGCAGCCCCGCTCGTCTAGGGGTCACTGAAGCTTTCTTT
cdr3_aa: CASSPARLGVTEAFF
v_call: TRBV13
j_call: TRBJ1-1
clone_size: NA
cdr3_length: 15
d_call: NA

cdr3_nt: TGTGCCAGCTCACCTGGGGCAGGGGCTCCAGATACGCAGTATTTT
cdr3_aa: CASSPGAGAPDTQYF
v_call: TRBV18
j_call: TRBJ2-3
clone_size: NA
cdr3_length: 15
d_call: NA

cdr3_nt: TGTGCCAGCACTGGGAGGGGCAATCAGCCCCAGCATTTT
cdr3_aa: CASTGRGNQPQHF
v_call: TRBV28
j_call: TRBJ1-5
clone_size: NA
cdr3_length: 13
d_call: NA

cdr3_nt: TGTGCCAGCAGAGCCGACAGGGGGCGTGGGGCCACTGAAGCTTTCTTT
cdr3_aa: CASRADRGRGATEAFF
v_call: TRBV2
j_call: TRBJ1-1
clone_size: NA
cdr3_length: 16
d_call: TRBD1

cdr3_nt: TGCGCCAGCAGCTCCGGTCCAGGGATGGACGATGAGCAGTTCTTC
cdr3_aa: CASSSGPGMDDEQFF
v_call: TRBV5-1
j_call: TRBJ2-1
clone_size: NA
cdr3_length: 15
d_call: NA

cdr3_nt: TGTGCCAGCAGCGTAGACTTGGGGGCCAATGAGCAGTTCTTC
cdr3_aa: CASSVDLGANEQFF
v_call: TRBV9
j_call: TRBJ2-1
clone_size: NA
cdr3_length: 14
d_call: NA

cdr3_nt: TGTGCCAGCAGTGAGAGTGAGGGAAACACCATATATTTT
cdr3_aa: CASSESEGNTIYF
v_call: TRBV2
j_call: TRBJ1-3
clone_size: NA
cdr3_length: 13
d_call: NA

cdr3_nt: TGTGCCAGCAGCTTGGGAGTGGGCAATCAGCCCCAGCATTTT
cdr3_aa: CASSLGVGNQPQHF
v_call: TRBV5-6
j_call: TRBJ1-5
clone_size: few
cdr3_length: 14
d_call: NA

cdr3_nt: TGTGCCAGCAGTTCCTCGGGACAGGCCTTCTCTGGGGCCAACGTCCTGACTTTC
cdr3_aa: CASSSSGQAFSGANVLTF
v_call: TRBV27
j_call: TRBJ2-6
clone_size: NA
cdr3_length: 18
d_call: TRBD1

cdr3_nt: TGTGCCAGCAGCGTAGAACTAGCGGCCTACAATGAGCAGTTCTTC
cdr3_aa: CASSVELAAYNEQFF
v_call: TRBV9
j_call: TRBJ2-1
clone_size: NA
cdr3_length: 15
d_call: TRBD2

cdr3_nt: TGTGCCAGCAGCCGACTAGCGGGAAGAAACACCGGGGAGCTGTTTTTT
cdr3_aa: CASSRLAGRNTGELFF
v_call: TRBV7-2
j_call: TRBJ2-2
clone_size: NA
cdr3_length: 16
d_call: TRBD2

cdr3_nt: TGCGCCAGCAGCCAACTAGCGGGAGGGGCAGATACGCAGTATTTT
cdr3_aa: CASSQLAGGADTQYF
v_call: TRBV4-3
j_call: TRBJ2-3
clone_size: once
cdr3_length: 15
d_call: TRBD2